Presented here are 7 T cell receptor beta chains from one specimen sequenced in a study of shared clonotypes between healthy human individuals. TCRdb keeps only in-frame clones here, not all; method: immunoSEQ multiplex PCR. This table holds over 2 million clones, 85% to 95% found once. What was sequenced was naive CD4+ T cells sorted from blood. Documented subset: CD45RA+ positively selected. Receptor source: a man between 18 and 35 years old in good health.

The chain uses TRBV19 and TRBJ1-2; a weak D match, TRBD1 (6 bases). In germline, CDR1 is LNHDA, CDR2 SQIVND (reference sequence). Deletions cut 4 bases from V and 3 bases from J, with 12 bases between. CDR3 length: 14 residues. CDR3 sequence: CASSRQEPYYGYTF. As DNA, the CDR3 is TGTGCCAGTAGTAGACAGGAGCCTTACTATGGCTACACCTTC. Full variable domain (remainder filled in from reference TRBV19 and TRBJ1-2): DGGITQSPKYLFRKEGQNVTLSCEQNLNHDAMYWYRQDPGQGLRLIYYSQIVNDFQKGDIAEGYSVSREKKESFPLTVTSAQKNPTAFYLCASSRQEPYYGYTFGSGTRLTVV.

About this clone: The identical CDR3 is also encoded by other nucleotide sequences in the sample. The chain has TRBV6-5 and TRBJ2-7, with 7 nucleotides matching TRBD1. V lost 5 bases and J lost 1; bases outside the gene matches: 2. The CDR3 consists of 13 residues. CDR1 is MNHEY and CDR2 is SVGAGI in the germline V gene. The CDR3 is CASSLTGSYEQYF. For the CDR3, the DNA is TGTGCCAGCAGTCTGACAGGGTCCTACGAGCAGTACTTC.

This chain connects TRBV7-2 to TRBJ1-1, with D hard to call. The length of the CDR3 is 15 residues. Germline loops: CDR1 SGHTA, CDR2 FQGNSA. The ends were cut back, 0 bases at V and 4 bases at J, with 12 bases in the middle. CDR3 loop: CASSLAAPLGTEAFF. The CDR3, as DNA: TGTGCCAGCAGCTTAGCTGCACCATTGGGCACTGAAGCTTTCTTT.

The chain couples TRBV19 to TRBJ2-3, with TRBD2 identical over 12 bases. The CDR3 extends over 15 amino acids. The germline CDR1 and CDR2 sequences are LNHDA and SQIVND (reference sequence). Trimming removed 5 bases from V and 4 bases from J; junction bases left unmatched: 4. The CDR3 reads CASSYSSGGADTQYF. The CDR3 bases are TGTGCCAGTAGTTATTCTAGCGGGGGGGCAGATACGCAGTATTTT.

This clone has a count of ten or more. V and J are TRBV7-2 and TRBJ1-6; D is possibly TRBD1 (6 bases). From germline, CDR1 is SGHTA and CDR2 FQGNSA. V lost 2 bases and J lost 5, with 16 bases in between. There are 17 residues in the CDR3. The CDR3 DNA sequence: TGTGCCAGCAGCTTAAGAGAGGGGGGGATCCATAATTCACCCCTCCACTTT. Translating gives CASSLREGGIHNSPLHF. Full variable domain (missing parts from reference TRBV7-2 and TRBJ1-6): GAGVSQSPSNKVTEKGKDVELRCDPISGHTALYWYRQSLGQGLEFLIYFQGNSAPDKSGLPSDRFSAERTGGSVSTLTIQRTQQEDSAVYLCASSLREGGIHNSPLHFGNGTRLTVT.

The rearrangement joins TRBV6-6 to TRBJ2-4, with D uncertain. The CDR3 sequence is 14 residues long. Looked up from germline, CDR1 is MNHNY and CDR2 is SVGAGI (reference sequence). The V gene lost 5 bases and the J gene lost 8 bases, with 16 bases spanning the gap. DNA for the CDR3: TGTGCCAGCAGTGAGGACGGCGGCGTAGACATTCAGTACTTC. As protein: CASSEDGGVDIQYF.

This chain uses TRBV6-5 with TRBJ2-3; no clear D gene. V lost 4 bases to trimming and J lost 0 bases, with 11 bases between them. Germline assignment: CDR1 MNHEY and CDR2 SVGAGI. The CDR3 contains 15 residues. This CDR3 reads CASSSFIRSTDTQYF. In DNA, the CDR3 is TGTGCCAGCAGTTCGTTTATACGTAGCACAGATACGCAGTATTTT.